This TCR beta chain emerged from a study of T-cell reconstitution after alpha-beta-depleted transplantation in children. Unique molecular identifiers were built into the TCRbeta library. TCRdb analysed the PCR reads with MiXCR anew, one entry per CDR3 protein. This sample has 250,000 to 350,000 distinct CDR3 sequences, with 9.9% found just once. This receptor was obtained from a human donor who donated a stem cell graft to a child with SCID. Sequenced material: PBMCs from the stem cell graft donor, taken from the stem cell graft.

CDR3 protein: CASSQGILTGNTIYF. The CDR3 nucleotides are TGTGCCAGCAGCCAGGGAATCCTAACGGGAAACACCATATATTTT. The chain employs TRBV27 and TRBJ1-3, with a possible D match to TRBD1 (5 bases). Trimming cost V 6 bases and J 4 bases, with 16 bases left between them. Germline V lookup: CDR1 MNHEY, CDR2 SMNVEV (reference sequence). The CDR3 length is 15 residues.